Listed below are T cell receptor beta chains from one sample, sequenced in a study of T cells after yellow fever vaccination. TCRdb re-derived calls from the 5' RACE reads in MiXCR, one entry per CDR3 protein. Found here are about 96,000 distinct CDR3 sequences, about 8.4% of them singletons; the top ten hold over 15%. Sample: CD8+ T cells not binding an NS4B(214-222) dextramer, sorted from PBMCs, taken around 15 days after the first yellow fever vaccination. These receptors were taken from a young man who received the YFV17D yellow fever vaccine. CDR3s include the opening cysteine and the closing phenylalanine or tryptophan. D genes are given only for firm matches. Size is stated for part of the rows, as once, few or many counts, or as a class when the clone is expanded.

clone size | D gene | J gene | V gene | CDR3 protein | CDR3 DNA
few | . | TRBJ2-3 | TRBV9 | CASSLGPGNADTQYF | TGTGCCAGCAGCCTAGGACCGGGGAATGCAGATACGCAGTATTTT
. | . | TRBJ2-3 | TRBV28 | CASSLGGSHTQYF | TGTGCCAGCAGTTTGGGAGGTTCCCATACGCAGTATTTT
few | . | TRBJ1-4 | TRBV12-3/TRBV12-4 | CASSFVGPRLELFF | TGTGCCAGCAGTTTTGTGGGCCCCCGCCTGGAACTGTTTTTT
. | . | TRBJ2-2 | TRBV12-3/TRBV12-4 | CASSQGLAHSGELFF | TGTGCCAGCTCCCAGGGGTTGGCACACTCCGGGGAGCTGTTTTTT
. | . | TRBJ2-7 | TRBV29-1 | CSVVAQGQYF | TGCAGCGTTGTTGCCCAGGGGCAGTACTTC
. | TRBD1 | TRBJ2-1 | TRBV11-2 | CASSPGTGGYEQFF | TGTGCCAGCAGCCCCGGGACAGGGGGGTATGAGCAGTTCTTC
. | TRBD2 | TRBJ2-1 | TRBV4-3 | CASSRILAGGPNEQFF | TGCGCCAGCAGCAGAATACTAGCGGGGGGGCCCAATGAGCAGTTCTTC
. | . | TRBJ1-5 | TRBV15 | CATSDEGRGNQPQHF | TGTGCCACCAGCGATGAGGGCAGGGGCAATCAGCCCCAGCATTTT
few | TRBD2 | TRBJ2-1 | TRBV12-3/TRBV12-4 | CASRELAGGWGNEQFF | TGTGCCAGCAGAGAACTAGCGGGGGGATGGGGAAATGAGCAGTTCTTC
few | . | TRBJ1-3 | TRBV29-1 | CSVAQLDSGNTIYF | TGCAGCGTTGCACAGTTAGACTCTGGAAACACCATATATTTT
. | . | TRBJ2-3 | TRBV5-1 | CASSQRTEKPLDTQYF | TGCGCCAGCAGTCAACGGACAGAGAAGCCCCTGGATACGCAGTATTTT
. | . | TRBJ2-1 | TRBV11-2 | CASSLDTFYNEQFF | TGTGCCAGCAGCTTAGATACGTTCTACAATGAGCAGTTCTTC
many | . | TRBJ1-1 | TRBV7-2 | CASSLVSGNTEAFF | TGTGCCAGCAGCTTAGTGAGCGGGAACACTGAAGCTTTCTTT
. | . | TRBJ1-6 | TRBV10-1 | CASSAVSGSPLHF | TGCGCCAGCAGTGCGGTCTCGGGCTCACCCCTCCACTTT
few | . | TRBJ1-5 | TRBV4-1 | CASSLGRSDQPQHF | TGCGCCAGCAGCCTAGGACGATCGGACCAGCCCCAGCATTTT
. | TRBD1 | TRBJ1-4 | TRBV12-3/TRBV12-4 | CASNLQGTNEKLFF | TGTGCCAGCAACCTACAGGGGACTAATGAAAAACTGTTTTTT
. | TRBD1 | TRBJ1-1 | TRBV5-1 | CASSLGTGLTTEAFF | TGCGCCAGCAGCTTGGGGACAGGGTTGACCACTGAAGCTTTCTTT
. | . | TRBJ2-1 | TRBV4-3 | CASSQDLTVGSYNEQFF | TGCGCCAGCAGCCAAGATTTGACGGTAGGGTCCTACAATGAGCAGTTCTTC
. | . | TRBJ2-5 | TRBV6-5 | CASSYLTSGETQYF | TGTGCCAGCAGTTACCTGACTAGTGGAGAGACCCAGTACTTC
. | TRBD1 | TRBJ2-7 | TRBV19 | CASEPGQGLYEQYF | TGTGCCAGTGAACCGGGACAGGGGCTTTACGAGCAGTACTTC
many | TRBD1 | TRBJ1-6 | TRBV12-3/TRBV12-4 | CASSFGQGRTPLHF | TGTGCCAGCAGTTTTGGACAGGGACGGACACCCCTCCACTTT
few | TRBD2 | TRBJ2-5 | TRBV5-6 | CASSSEAPVGGGETQYF | TGTGCCAGCAGCTCGGAGGCGCCTGTCGGGGGGGGAGAGACCCAGTACTTC
. | . | TRBJ1-5 | TRBV6-5 | CASSHRASNQPQHF | TGTGCCAGCAGTCACAGAGCAAGCAATCAGCCCCAGCATTTT
. | . | TRBJ1-2 | TRBV6-1 | CASSPGTHYGYTF | TGTGCCAGCAGTCCCGGGACACACTATGGCTACACCTTC
few | . | TRBJ2-5 | TRBV3-1 | CASSQDRSDETQYF | TGTGCCAGCAGCCAAGATCGTAGCGACGAGACCCAGTACTTC
. | . | TRBJ2-1 | TRBV12-3/TRBV12-4 | CASSHEGGWEQFF | TGTGCCAGCAGCCATGAGGGGGGATGGGAGCAGTTCTTC
few | TRBD1 | TRBJ2-1 | TRBV30 | CAWMATPGQGEDEQFF | TGTGCCTGGATGGCGACACCCGGACAGGGTGAGGATGAGCAGTTCTTC
. | . | TRBJ2-5 | TRBV15 | CATSRGHGQETQYF | TGTGCCACCAGCAGGGGGCACGGCCAAGAGACCCAGTACTTC